This T cell receptor beta chain was captured in a study of blood T cell repertoires in COVID-19. In the study overall: There were acute and convalescent COVID-19 samples, and they came from the United States, Italy and Spain.

The authors' processing: Amplified reference gene primers provided the basis for estimating nucleated cell counts. Generated by immunoSEQ multiplex PCR, the TCRdb table keeps only in-frame clones and is missing some. The V and J calls and clone size were taken over from that table, and D and trimming were inferred from the DNA. The table has 50,000 or so clones, 65% to 80% seen once. V gave up 7 bases and J gave up 12 bases; unmatched junction bases: 20. The CDR3 has 16 amino acids. The V gene's germline CDR1 is LGHNT and CDR2 FRNRAP. This TCR was recovered from a human donor with active or convalescent COVID-19. The donor label of this sample is uncertain. Specimen: peripheral blood. This rearrangement joins TRBV12-5 to TRBJ1-1; 10 bases align to TRBD1. The CDR3 is CASAGSDRDRGWIPFF. The CDR3 DNA is TGTGCTAGTGCCGGATCGGACCGGGACAGGGGTTGGATACCTTTCTTT.